The 22 T cell receptor beta chains listed next were all sequenced from one sample in a study of T-cell reconstitution after alpha-beta-depleted transplantation in children. Preparation of the TCRbeta library was carried out with unique molecular identifiers. TCRdb re-called the PCR reads with MiXCR, one entry per CDR3 protein. The repertoire holds a few hundred thousand distinct CDR3 sequences, with 13% as singletons. The source material was PBMCs, mostly from graft donor cells, sampled 360 days after TCRalphabeta/CD19-depleted stem cell transplant. Receptors originate from a male patient aged 10 to 17 who had a stem cell transplant for acute myeloid leukemia, so the T cells may come from the graft donor.

The gene calls are TRBV28 and TRBJ2-7; TRBD1 is a possible D gene (5 bases). Trimming removed 6 bases from V and 3 bases from J, with 12 bases in between. Germline CDR1 reads MDHEN; CDR2 reads SYDVKM. The CDR3 has 13 residues. The CDR3 is CASRQQGNYEQYF. DNA for the CDR3: TGTGCCAGCAGGCAGCAGGGTAACTACGAGCAGTACTTC.

This clonotype was detected ten times or more. The chain employs TRBV20-1 and TRBJ2-1; no firm D call. CDR1 and CDR2 (germline): DFQATT, SNEGSKA (reference sequence). Trimming took off 0 bases at V and 3 bases at J, with 12 bases between the two ends. This CDR3 has 15 amino acids. The DNA for the CDR3 is TGCAGTGCTAGAGATTGGGTCGAGAACTACAATGAGCAGTTCTTC. Translating it yields CSARDWVENYNEQFF.

This rearrangement joins TRBV5-6 to TRBJ2-3; 13 bases fit TRBD2. V lost 4 bases and J lost 5; bases outside the gene matches: 16. Germline V gene data show CDR1 as SGHDT and CDR2 as YYEEEE. The CDR3 totals 19 residues. This CDR3 reads CASSPPQLAGGPWGDTQYF. As DNA, the CDR3 is TGTGCCAGCAGCCCCCCTCAACTAGCGGGAGGGCCTTGGGGAGATACGCAGTATTTT.

The chain recombines TRBV25-1 with TRBJ2-3, with D possibly TRBD1 on 6 matching bases. The CDR3 has 14 residues. Deletions cut 4 bases from V and 1 base from J, with 9 bases between. Germline values: CDR1 MGHDK, CDR2 SYGVNS. In nucleotides, the CDR3 is TGTGCCAGCAGTGTGTCAGGGGGCACAGATACGCAGTATTTT. Translating it yields CASSVSGGTDTQYF.

This clonotype has ten or more counts. The chain uses TRBV15 and TRBJ2-1; D is undetermined. V lost 1 base to trimming and J lost 4 bases, with 11 bases between them. This CDR3 is 15 amino acids long. The germline V gene encodes CDR1 LNHNV and CDR2 YYDKDF (reference sequence). The CDR3 here is CATSRAGPWYNEQFF. The CDR3 DNA reads TGTGCCACCAGCAGAGCTGGGCCCTGGTACAATGAGCAGTTCTTC.

Only a few counts were recorded for this clonotype. This chain links TRBV28 with TRBJ2-1, with TRBD2 identical over 12 bases. V lost 0 bases to trimming and J lost 5 bases; unmatched junction nucleotides: 2. CDR3 length: 16 residues. The V gene's germline CDR1 is MDHEN and CDR2 SYDVKM. The CDR3 coding sequence is TGTGCCAGCAGTTTATGGTGGACTAGCGGGAACAATGAGCAGTTCTTC. Its translation is CASSLWWTSGNNEQFF.

This clonotype was counted at least ten times. This chain connects TRBV24-1 to TRBJ2-7; 12 nucleotides align to TRBD2. The CDR3 runs to 16 residues. After removal of 5 bases from V and 4 bases from J, the junction contained 8 bases not matched to a gene. Looked up from germline, CDR1 is KGHDR and CDR2 is SFDVKD. DNA for the CDR3: TGTGCCACCAGTGCCCTGAGGACTAGCGGGATATACGAGCAGTACTTC. Translated, it gives CATSALRTSGIYEQYF.

This clonotype was found many times. The chain is built from TRBV11-2 and TRBJ2-2; 13 bases fit TRBD2. Per germline, CDR1 SGHAT and CDR2 FQNNGV. After removal of 1 base from V and 8 bases from J, the junction contained 10 bases not matched to a gene. CDR3 size: 18 residues. DNA of the CDR3: TGTGCCAGCAGCTTAGTCCGACTAGCGGGAGGTCTTTTGGGGGAGCTGTTTTTT. The encoded protein is CASSLVRLAGGLLGELFF.

The chain couples TRBV25-1 to TRBJ2-7; TRBD2 matches 9 bases. The CDR3 length is 16 residues. The germline CDR1 and CDR2 sequences are MGHDK and SYGVNS. V shed 4 bases and J 0 bases; nucleotides not matched to a gene: 7. The CDR3 DNA reads as TGTGCCAGCAGTGGAACTAGCGGGTGGTCCTCCTACGAGCAGTACTTC. Amino acids: CASSGTSGWSSYEQYF.

This clonotype has only a few counts. This rearrangement joins TRBV18 to TRBJ2-7; D is undetermined. This CDR3 has 11 amino acids. Trimming removed 5 bases from V and 10 bases from J, with 12 bases in between. Germline loops: CDR1 KGHSH, CDR2 LQKENI. The CDR3 here is CASSADKEQYF. The DNA for the CDR3 is TGTGCCAGCTCAGCCGACAAGGAACAGTACTTC. Looking up the rest from reference TRBV18 and TRBJ2-7 gives the full variable domain: NAGVMQNPRHLVRRRGQEARLRCSPMKGHSHVYWYRQLPEEGLKFMVYLQKENIIDESGMPKERFSAEFPKEGPSILRIQQVVRGDSAAYFCASSADKEQYFGPGTRLTVT.

This clonotype appeared a few times. The V and J genes are TRBV29-1 and TRBJ1-2, with 10 positions matching TRBD1. There are 14 residues in the CDR3. Germline V CDR1 and CDR2: SQVTM, ANQGSEA. V shed 5 bases, J shed 3 bases, and the junction held 6 bases outside the gene matches. In DNA form, the CDR3 reads TGCAGCGTTAAGACAGGGGGCCCTCACTATGGCTACACCTTC. The encoded protein is CSVKTGGPHYGYTF.

This clonotype was detected ten times or more. The chain employs TRBV28 and TRBJ2-3; tentatively, D is TRBD1 (7 bases). Looked up from germline, CDR1 is MDHEN and CDR2 is SYDVKM. Trimming removed 5 bases from V and 2 bases from J, with 14 bases in between. The CDR3 has 15 residues. The CDR3 DNA reads TGTGCCAGCAGTCGGCCCAGGGGGGCCACAGATACGCAGTATTTT. Residues: CASSRPRGATDTQYF.

V and J are TRBV2 and TRBJ2-1; 7 nucleotides align to TRBD2. The CDR3 is 16 residues long. The germline CDR1 and CDR2 sequences are SNHLY and FYNNEI. With V trimmed by 7 bases and J by 0 bases, 9 bases remained unmatched. Here the CDR3 DNA reads TGTGCCAGCACCTGGACTAGGACTATCTCCTACAATGAGCAGTTCTTC. It specifies CASTWTRTISYNEQFF.

V usage is TRBV6-2 or TRBV6-3 and J usage is TRBJ2-5; weak D call: TRBD2 (6 bases). CDR3 length: 15 residues. Germline V gives CDR1 MNHEY, CDR2 SVGEGT. The V gene lost 0 bases and the J gene lost 2 bases, with 10 bases spanning the gap. CDR3 loop: CASSYSGTSQETQYF. In nucleotides, the CDR3 is TGTGCCAGCAGTTACTCGGGGACTTCTCAAGAGACCCAGTACTTC.

The chain links TRBV20-1 to TRBJ2-1, with D perhaps matching TRBD2 (5 bases). The CDR3 spans 16 residues. In germline, CDR1 is DFQATT, CDR2 SNEGSKA (reference sequence). V dropped 0 bases and J dropped 4 bases, with 16 bases sitting between them. This chain's CDR3 is CSARDGKAVEYNEQFF. In nucleotides, the CDR3 is TGCAGTGCTAGAGACGGGAAAGCCGTCGAATACAATGAGCAGTTCTTC.

The table lists this clonotype with a few counts. The rearrangement links TRBV7-2 to TRBJ2-3; 11 bases fit TRBD2. V was pared by 6 bases and J by 3 bases, with 5 bases of the junction left unmatched. The CDR3 is 15 amino acids. Looked up from germline, CDR1 is SGHTA and CDR2 is FQGNSA. The CDR3: CASRAWTSGTDTQYF. In nucleotides, the CDR3 is TGTGCCAGCAGAGCATGGACTAGCGGGACAGATACGCAGTATTTT.

This clonotype was observed many times. The J gene is TRBJ2-2, the V gene TRBV7-2; 7 bases align to TRBD1. The CDR3 has 15 residues. Per germline, CDR1 SGHTA and CDR2 FQGNSA. With 2 bases clipped from V and 7 bases from J, the junction kept 7 bases outside the gene matches. CDR3 DNA: TGTGCCAGCAGCTTACTGACAGGGTGGTTCGGGGAGCTGTTTTTT. Translating gives CASSLLTGWFGELFF.

DNA for the CDR3: TGCGCCAGCAGCTATGGACTAGTGTTCAATGAGCAGTTCTTC. Amino acids: CASSYGLVFNEQFF. This chain joins TRBV5-1 and TRBJ2-1; 7 nucleotides align to TRBD2. Germline values: CDR1 SGHRS, CDR2 YFSETQ. The CDR3 contains 14 residues. Germline trimming cut 3 bases from V and 6 bases from J; bases unmatched to any gene: 6.

J is TRBJ2-3 and V is TRBV12-3 or TRBV12-4; a weak D match, TRBD2 (6 bases). V lost 3 bases, J lost 0 bases, and 19 bases lay in between. The CDR3 contains 18 residues. The CDR3: CASSFLAGTKTSTDTQYF. Written as DNA, the CDR3 is TGTGCCAGCAGTTTTCTGGCGGGGACCAAGACTAGCACAGATACGCAGTATTTT.

Only a few counts were recorded for this clonotype. The V call is TRBV7-9, the J call TRBJ2-7, with 8 bases matching TRBD1. The V and J ends lost 5 bases and 2 bases, in that order; junction bases with no gene match: 5. The CDR3 is made up of 14 amino acids. Per germline, CDR1 SEHNR and CDR2 FQNEAQ (reference sequence). CDR3 sequence reads: CASSATGQAYEQYF. CDR3 bases: TGTGCCAGCAGCGCCACGGGACAGGCCTACGAGCAGTACTTC.

This clonotype was counted only a few times. V gene TRBV29-1 combines with J gene TRBJ2-1; D not certain. Germline V gene sequence: CDR1 SQVTM, CDR2 ANQGSEA. The CDR3 sequence is 10 residues long. The ends were cut back, 5 bases at V and 9 bases at J, with 8 bases in the middle. DNA for the CDR3: TGCAGCGTTCGGTCGCCTGAGCAGTTCTTC. Amino acids: CSVRSPEQFF.

In its sample, this clonotype was seen a few times. The J gene is TRBJ2-3, the V gene TRBV13; 11 bases are shared with TRBD2. Germline CDR1 is PRHDT and CDR2 is FYEKMQ (reference sequence). The CDR3 has 15 residues. V gave up 3 bases and J gave up 6 bases; unmatched junction bases: 5. CDR3: CASSFLAGGRDTQYF. Written as DNA, the CDR3 is TGTGCCAGCAGCTTCCTAGCGGGAGGCAGGGATACGCAGTATTTT.